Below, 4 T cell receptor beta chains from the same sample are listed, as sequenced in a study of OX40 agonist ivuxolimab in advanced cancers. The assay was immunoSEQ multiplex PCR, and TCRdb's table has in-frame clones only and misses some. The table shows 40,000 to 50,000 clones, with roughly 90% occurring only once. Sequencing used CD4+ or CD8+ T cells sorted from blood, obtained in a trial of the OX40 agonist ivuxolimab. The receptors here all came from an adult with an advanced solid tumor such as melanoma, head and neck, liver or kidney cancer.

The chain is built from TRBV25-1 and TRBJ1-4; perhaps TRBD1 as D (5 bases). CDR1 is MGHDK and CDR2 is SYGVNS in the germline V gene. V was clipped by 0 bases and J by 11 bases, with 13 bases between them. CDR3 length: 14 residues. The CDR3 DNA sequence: TGTGCCAGCAGTGAATATCATCCAGGGCGCAAACTGTTTTTT. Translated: CASSEYHPGRKLFF.

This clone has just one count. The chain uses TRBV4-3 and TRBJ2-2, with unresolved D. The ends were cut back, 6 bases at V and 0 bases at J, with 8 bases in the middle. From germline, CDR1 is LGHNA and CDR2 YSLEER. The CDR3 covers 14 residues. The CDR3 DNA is TGCGCCAGCAGGCGGCAGCCGAACACCGGGGAGCTGTTTTTT. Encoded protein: CASRRQPNTGELFF.

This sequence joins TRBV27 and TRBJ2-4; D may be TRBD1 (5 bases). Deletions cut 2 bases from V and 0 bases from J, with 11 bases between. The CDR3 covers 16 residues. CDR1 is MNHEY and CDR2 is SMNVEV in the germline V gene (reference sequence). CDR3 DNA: TGTGCCAGCAGTTTAGGGCAGGGCCTAGCCAAAAACATTCAGTACTTC. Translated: CASSLGQGLAKNIQYF.

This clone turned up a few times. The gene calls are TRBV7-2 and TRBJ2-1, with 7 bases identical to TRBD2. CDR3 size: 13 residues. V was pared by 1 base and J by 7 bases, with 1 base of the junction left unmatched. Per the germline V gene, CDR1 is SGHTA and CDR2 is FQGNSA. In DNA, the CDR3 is TGTGCCAGCAGCTTAGAGGGAGGGAATGAGCAGTTCTTC. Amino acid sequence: CASSLEGGNEQFF.